This T cell receptor beta chain was sequenced for a study of blood T cell repertoires in COVID-19. Study-level information: Samples of COVID-19 (acute and convalescent) were obtained from the United States, Italy and Spain.

Produced via immunoSEQ multiplex PCR; TCRdb's table is partial and in-frame only. The table shows nearly 350,000 clones, with about nine tenths occurring only once. Germline V lookup: CDR1 MDHEN, CDR2 SYDVKM. The CDR3 is 17 residues long. The J segment lost 4 bases and the V segment lost 4 bases, leaving 14 bases of the junction unmatched. This clone has only a few counts. The source of this sequence is a woman between 65 and 79 years old with COVID-19, enrolled during active disease. The sequencing sample was made of peripheral blood. This chain connects TRBV28 to TRBJ2-5, with TRBD2 matching 8 bases. CDR3 DNA sequence: TGTGCCAGCAGTTCTCAACATAGACTAGCGTACTCAGAGACCCAGTACTTC. This encodes CASSSQHRLAYSETQYF.